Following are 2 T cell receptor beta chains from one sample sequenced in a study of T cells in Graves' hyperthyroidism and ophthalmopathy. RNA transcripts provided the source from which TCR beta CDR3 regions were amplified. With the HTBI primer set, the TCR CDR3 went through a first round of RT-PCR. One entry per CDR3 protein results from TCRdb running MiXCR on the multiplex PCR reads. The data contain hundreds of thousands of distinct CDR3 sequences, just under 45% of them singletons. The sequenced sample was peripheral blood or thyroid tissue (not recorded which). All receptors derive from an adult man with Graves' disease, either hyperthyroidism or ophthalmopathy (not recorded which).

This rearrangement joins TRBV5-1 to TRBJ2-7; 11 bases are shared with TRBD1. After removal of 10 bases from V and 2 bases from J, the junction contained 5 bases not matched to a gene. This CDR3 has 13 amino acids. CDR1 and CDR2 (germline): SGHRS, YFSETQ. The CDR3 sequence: CASTGQGAYEQYF. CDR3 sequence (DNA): TGCGCCTCAACGGGACAGGGGGCCTACGAGCAGTACTTC.

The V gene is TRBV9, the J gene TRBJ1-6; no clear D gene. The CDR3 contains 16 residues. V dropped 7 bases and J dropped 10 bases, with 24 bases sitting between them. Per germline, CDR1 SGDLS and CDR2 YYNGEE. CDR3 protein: CASSPSRSDAGSPLHF. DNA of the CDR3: TGTGCCAGCTCTCCTTCCCGTTCTGACGCCGGGTCACCCCTCCACTTT.